Below, 16 T cell receptor beta chains from the same sample are listed, as sequenced in a study of cytomegalovirus exposure and HLA in healthy donors. A multiplex PCR was run with 60 Vbeta primers and 13 Jbeta primers. Generated by immunoSEQ multiplex PCR, the TCRdb table keeps only in-frame clones and is missing some. Here the sample spans roughly 90,000 clones, 75% to 80% being singletons. The sample taken for sequencing was PBMCs. These TCRs come from a woman aged 35 to 49 in good health and CMV-seropositive.

This chain connects TRBV2 to TRBJ2-1; tentatively, D is TRBD2 (6 bases). Germline assignment: CDR1 SNHLY and CDR2 FYNNEI. Trimming shortened V by 6 bases and J by 7 bases, and 19 bases separated the two germline ends. CDR3 size: 15 residues. This CDR3 is CASRGGTLPLNEQFF. The CDR3 nucleotides are TGTGCCAGCAGGGGCGGGACCTTACCCCTAAATGAGCAGTTCTTC. Together with reference TRBV2 and TRBJ2-1, the CDR3 gives the full variable domain: EPEVTQTPSHQVTQMGQEVILRCVPISNHLYFYWYRQILGQKVEFLVSFYNNEISEKSEIFDDQFSVERPDGSNFTLKIRSTKLEDSAMYFCASRGGTLPLNEQFFGPGTRLTVL.

This clone was seen more than once but under ten times. This chain joins TRBV19 and TRBJ2-7; D is perhaps TRBD1 (6 bases). CDR1 and CDR2 (germline): LNHDA, SQIVND (reference sequence). The length of the CDR3 is 15 residues. V gave up 3 bases and J gave up 3 bases, with 15 bases separating them. This CDR3 reads CASSIVDSSNYEQYF. DNA for the CDR3: TGTGCCAGTAGTATCGTGGACAGTTCTAACTACGAGCAGTACTTC.

The chain joins TRBV11-2 to TRBJ2-3; 8 bases are shared with TRBD2. From germline, CDR1 is SGHAT and CDR2 FQNNGV. The trim removed 4 bases at V and 1 base at J, leaving 4 bases unmatched. CDR3 size: 15 residues. CDR3 coding DNA: TGTGCCAGCAGCTCCGGGACTAGGGGCACAGATACGCAGTATTTT. Protein: CASSSGTRGTDTQYF.

The chain couples TRBV7-8 to TRBJ2-7; D remains unclear. Trimming shortened V by 2 bases and J by 1 base, and 9 bases separated the two germline ends. The CDR3 has 14 amino acids. Germline V gene lookup returns CDR1 SGHVS and CDR2 FQNEAQ. The CDR3 DNA is TGTGCCAGCAGCTTATCGACTGGGTCCTACGAGCAGTACTTC. The encoded protein is CASSLSTGSYEQYF.

This chain uses TRBV28 with TRBJ2-5; 9 bases align to TRBD1. Gene TRBJ2-7 matches the end of the DNA better, so the J call may be wrong. The CDR3 is made up of 15 amino acids. Germline assignment: CDR1 MDHEN and CDR2 SYDVKM. CDR3 loop: CASSFPQGATYEQYF. CDR3 DNA sequence: TGTGCCAGCAGTTTCCCACAGGGGGCCACCTACGAGCAGTACTTC.

The rearrangement joins TRBV14 to TRBJ1-2; tentatively, D is TRBD1 (5 bases). CDR1 is SGHDN, CDR2 FVKESK, per germline. CDR3 length: 16 amino acids. Trimming shortened V by 2 bases and J by 4 bases, and 17 bases separated the two germline ends. The CDR3 DNA is TGTGCCAGCAGCCAAAGGGCACAGGAACACCGCTATGGCTACACCTTC. It specifies CASSQRAQEHRYGYTF.

CDR3 amino acids: CASSPRWSGANVLTF. CDR3 DNA: TGTGCCAGTAGTCCCCGGTGGTCTGGGGCCAACGTCCTGACTTTC. The chain recombines TRBV19 with TRBJ2-6; D gene unclear. The CDR3 runs 15 residues. Germline CDR1 is LNHDA and CDR2 is SQIVND (reference sequence). Deletions cut 5 bases from V and 1 base from J, with 9 bases between. Looking up the rest from reference TRBV19 and TRBJ2-6 gives the full variable domain: DGGITQSPKYLFRKEGQNVTLSCEQNLNHDAMYWYRQDPGQGLRLIYYSQIVNDFQKGDIAEGYSVSREKKESFPLTVTSAQKNPTAFYLCASSPRWSGANVLTFGAGSRLTVL.

The V and J genes are TRBV11-3 and TRBJ1-1; D ambiguous. The CDR3 length is 15 residues. V gave up 3 bases and J gave up 1 base, with 12 bases separating them. Germline values: CDR1 SGHNT, CDR2 YENEEA. CDR3 residues: CASSFESNKNTEAFF. The CDR3 DNA sequence: TGTGCCAGCAGCTTCGAATCGAACAAGAACACTGAAGCTTTCTTT.

The chain is built from TRBV6-1 and TRBJ1-2, with D perhaps TRBD1 (6 bases). In germline, CDR1 is MNHNS, CDR2 SASEGT. V lost 7 bases and J lost 7, with 13 bases in between. The CDR3 consists of 12 residues. The CDR3 is CASTLQGGGYTF. DNA of the CDR3: TGTGCCAGCACTCTACAGGGTGGTGGCTACACCTTC.

This chain uses TRBV28 with TRBJ2-5; 10 bases agree with TRBD2. J gave up 4 bases and V 10 bases, and 6 bases lay outside the gene matches. Germline CDR1 is MDHEN and CDR2 is SYDVKM. The CDR3 covers 13 residues. CDR3: CATEAGGGETQYF. Here the CDR3 DNA reads TGTGCCACGGAAGCGGGAGGGGGAGAGACCCAGTACTTC.

The chain links TRBV27 to TRBJ2-5; possible D gene TRBD2, 6 bases. Gene TRBJ2-7 matches the end of the DNA better, so the J call may be wrong. Germline lookup yields CDR1 MNHEY and CDR2 SMNVEV (reference sequence). CDR3 length: 16 residues. The DNA for the CDR3 is TGTGCCAGCAGTTTGAGGAGGGCAAACCCGGCGGGCGAGCAGTACTTC. Protein product: CASSLRRANPAGEQYF.

This clone was counted a single time. The rearrangement links TRBV9 to TRBJ2-1; maybe TRBD1 (6 bases). The CDR3 is 13 residues long. The V end was cut by 2 bases, the J end by 7 bases, with 10 bases between. The germline V gene has CDR1 SGDLS and CDR2 YYNGEE. This chain's CDR3 is CASSVDSDNEQFF. CDR3 DNA sequence: TGTGCCAGCAGCGTGGACAGCGATAATGAGCAGTTCTTC.

The V and J genes are TRBV7-9 and TRBJ2-7, with 10 nucleotides matching TRBD2. J was trimmed by 2 bases and V by 0 bases; bases with no gene match: 1. In germline, CDR1 is SEHNR, CDR2 FQNEAQ (reference sequence). This CDR3 is 15 amino acids long. The CDR3 sequence: CASSLALAGAYEQYF. In DNA, the CDR3 is TGTGCCAGCAGCTTAGCCCTAGCGGGGGCCTACGAGCAGTACTTC. The full variable domain, completed using reference TRBV7-9 and TRBJ2-7, is DTGVSQNPRHKITKRGQNVTFRCDPISEHNRLYWYRQTLGQGPEFLTYFQNEAQLEKSRLLSDRFSAERPKGSFSTLEIQRTEQGDSAMYLCASSLALAGAYEQYFGPGTRLTVT.

The J gene is TRBJ2-5, the V gene TRBV6-6; TRBD2 matches 8 bases. The J call may be wrong; the DNA end is better matched by TRBJ2-7. There are 13 residues in the CDR3. In germline, CDR1 is MNHNY, CDR2 SVGAGI (reference sequence). CDR3 amino acids: CASSWREEYEQYF. The CDR3 DNA reads TGTGCCAGCTCCTGGCGGGAGGAGTACGAGCAGTACTTC.

The chain's CDR3 is CASAGANTGELFF. In DNA, the CDR3 is TGTGCCAGCGCGGGGGCGAACACCGGGGAGCTGTTTTTT. The chain combines TRBV9 with TRBJ2-2; TRBD2 aligns across 7 bases. The germline gives CDR1 SGDLS, CDR2 YYNGEE. With V trimmed by 7 bases and J by 0 bases, 0 bases remained unmatched. CDR3 length equals 13 residues.

Notes on this clone: The conserved closing phenylalanine or tryptophan is absent in this CDR3, likely reflecting a read error. CDR3 bases: TGTGCCAGCAGCCAACTAGCGGGAAAAGGCACAGATACGCAGTATTCT. It is translated as CASSQLAGKGTDTQYS. The rearrangement joins TRBV14 to TRBJ2-3, with 9 bases that match TRBD2. This CDR3 spans 16 amino acids. V was pared by 2 bases and J by 1 base, with 4 bases of the junction left unmatched. From germline, CDR1 is SGHDN and CDR2 FVKESK.